The 23 T cell receptor beta chains reported below all come from one sample, sequenced in a study of breast tumors, draining lymph nodes, adjacent tissues. Via MiXCR, TCRdb re-called the multiplex PCR reads, giving one row per CDR3 protein. The sample lists about 230,000 distinct CDR3 sequences, approximately 31% seen once, with approximately 1.4% in the top ten. The lymph nodes were axillary draining lymph nodes from breast cancer patients. Sequencing was performed on axillary lymph node tissue. All receptors come from a female donor with breast cancer. Some clones in this sample may be carry-over from other donors' samples.

In this sample, this clonotype turned up many times. This chain uses TRBV7-8 with TRBJ2-7; TRBD1 is a possible D gene (7 bases). Per germline, CDR1 SGHVS and CDR2 FQNEAQ. V was shortened by 1 base and J by 2 bases, with 12 bases between the two germline ends. This CDR3 comprises 15 residues. This CDR3 reads CASSLGGDSPYEQYF. The CDR3 nucleotides read TGTGCCAGCAGCTTAGGGGGGGACAGCCCCTACGAGCAGTACTTC.

This clonotype was seen more than once but under ten times. This may come from a read error, since a much larger clone is one base off. The chain is built from TRBV6-6 and TRBJ2-2, with D maybe TRBD1 (5 bases). The germline gives CDR1 MNHNY, CDR2 SVGAGI (reference sequence). The V and J ends lost 6 bases and 1 base respectively, with 12 bases between them. The CDR3 consists of 15 residues. The CDR3, as DNA: TGTGCCAGCAGCCTCATGACAGTGAACACCGGGGAGCTGTTTTTT. Residues: CASSLMTVNTGELFF.

This chain links TRBV28 with TRBJ2-1; 8 bases are shared with TRBD2. CDR3 length equals 15 residues. With 6 bases clipped from V and 0 bases from J, the junction kept 4 bases outside the gene matches. The germline gives CDR1 MDHEN, CDR2 SYDVKM. The chain's CDR3 is CASSQSGSSYNEQFF. Here the CDR3 DNA reads TGTGCCAGCAGCCAAAGCGGGAGCTCCTACAATGAGCAGTTCTTC.

In its sample, this clonotype was seen many times. The J gene is TRBJ1-6, the V gene TRBV7-3; no reliable D call. V dropped 0 bases and J dropped 8 bases, with 5 bases sitting between them. Per the germline V gene, CDR1 is SGHTA and CDR2 is FQGTGA. This CDR3 comprises 13 residues. The CDR3 DNA is TGTGCCAGCAGCTTAACCGGGGATTCACCCCTCCACTTT. Its protein product is CASSLTGDSPLHF.

This clonotype occurred many times. The chain couples TRBV20-1 to TRBJ2-7, with 7 bases matching TRBD1. There are 14 residues in the CDR3. Germline V gives CDR1 DFQATT, CDR2 SNEGSKA (reference sequence). V dropped 6 bases and J dropped 0; count of bases not matched to a gene: 8. The CDR3 here is CSALRGQASYEQYF. CDR3 in DNA: TGCAGTGCCTTAAGGGGGCAAGCCTCCTACGAGCAGTACTTC.

This clonotype was observed many times. The chain carries TRBV6-2 or TRBV6-3 and TRBJ2-6; 9 nucleotides align to TRBD1. The ends lost 6 bases at V and 1 base at J; junction bases unmatched: 13. The germline CDR1 and CDR2 sequences are MNHEY and SVGEGT. This CDR3 comprises 19 residues. The CDR3 nucleotides read TGTGCCAGCAGCGGGAGCCCGGGACAGGGTTTATCTGGGGCCAACGTCCTGACTTTC. It codes for CASSGSPGQGLSGANVLTF.

On this clonotype itself: Possible read error: a much larger clone is one base away. The chain links TRBV5-6 to TRBJ2-2, with D perhaps assigned TRBD1 or TRBD2 (5 bases each). The CDR3 spans 12 residues. Trimming cost V 2 bases and J 11 bases, with 10 bases left between them. Looked up from germline, CDR1 is SGHDT and CDR2 is YYEEEE. The CDR3 nucleotides read TGTGCCAGCAGCTTCAGGGACCCAGAGCTGTTTTTT. It translates to CASSFRDPELFF. The variable domain in full, completed from reference TRBV5-6 and TRBJ2-2, reads DAGVTQSPTHLIKTRGQQVTLRCSPKSGHDTVSWYQQALGQGPQFIFQYYEEEERQRGNFPDRFSGHQFPNYSSELNVNALLLGDSALYLCASSFRDPELFFGEGSRLTVL.

This chain links TRBV24-1 with TRBJ1-5; 10 bases agree with TRBD1. Germline loops: CDR1 KGHDR, CDR2 SFDVKD. The CDR3 runs 14 residues. Unmatched junction bases numbered 10, after V lost 4 bases and J lost 14 bases. In nucleotides, the CDR3 is TGTGCCACCAGTGACCCAGGGACAGGGGAGAACGAGCATTTT. Its protein product is CATSDPGTGENEHF.

This clonotype was found a few times. A much larger clonotype is one base distant, so this may be a read error. The chain links TRBV12-3 or TRBV12-4 to TRBJ2-3; 10 nucleotides line up with TRBD2. The CDR3 spans 16 residues. V shed 5 bases, J shed 3 bases, and the junction held 8 bases outside the gene matches. CDR3 in amino acids: CASSHLAGVYTDTQYF. CDR3 in DNA: TGTGCCAGCAGTCACCTAGCGGGAGTATATACAGATACGCAGTATTTT.

This clonotype showed up many times. This chain uses TRBV7-2 with TRBJ2-3; no reliable D call. Trimming took off 4 bases at V and 2 bases at J, with 13 bases between the two ends. CDR1 is SGHTA, CDR2 FQGNSA, per germline. The CDR3 is 15 amino acids. CDR3 nucleotides: TGTGCCAGCAGCTCAACCCGGGTGCCCACAGATACGCAGTATTTT. This translates into CASSSTRVPTDTQYF.

This clonotype was recorded many times. The rearrangement links TRBV10-2 to TRBJ2-3, with D possibly TRBD1 on 5 matching bases. The CDR3 length is 13 residues. V lost 7 bases and J lost 0, with 8 bases in between. From germline, CDR1 is WSHSY and CDR2 SAAADI. The CDR3 DNA follows: TGCGCCAGCAAAGGGGATAGCACAGATACGCAGTATTTT. Amino acids: CASKGDSTDTQYF.

With respect to this clonotype: A much larger clone sits a single nucleotide away, making a read error possible. The gene calls are TRBV7-3 and TRBJ2-5; TRBD1 agrees at 8 bases. Per germline, CDR1 SGHTA and CDR2 FQGTGA. J lost 9 bases, V lost 5 bases, and 20 bases had no gene match. CDR3 length equals 17 residues. CDR3: CASSPLGGRGPSEPQYF. CDR3 sequence (DNA): TGTGCCAGCAGCCCCTTAGGCGGCAGGGGGCCCTCGGAGCCCCAGTACTTC. The entire variable domain, with the rest obtained from reference TRBV7-3 and TRBJ2-5, is as follows: GAGVSQTPSNKVTEKGKYVELRCDPISGHTALYWYRQSLGQGPEFLIYFQGTGAADDSGLPNDRFFAVRPEGSVSTLKIQRTERGDSAVYLCASSPLGGRGPSEPQYFGPGTRLLVL.

This clonotype was seen ten or more times. The rearrangement joins TRBV25-1 to TRBJ1-3; D is uncertain. Trimming cost V 5 bases and J 1 base, with 12 bases left between them. Per the germline V gene, CDR1 is MGHDK and CDR2 is SYGVNS. The CDR3 has 15 amino acids. In nucleotides, the CDR3 is TGTGCCAGCAGTCCCGCCAGAACGTCTGGAAACACCATATATTTT. Translating gives CASSPARTSGNTIYF.

This clonotype was seen ten or more times. The chain uses TRBV7-9 and TRBJ2-7; D gene ambiguous. The CDR3 runs 8 residues. Germline V lookup: CDR1 SEHNR, CDR2 FQNEAQ (reference sequence). The V end was cut by 7 bases, the J end by 6 bases, with 1 base between. In DNA form, the CDR3 reads TGTGCCAGCATCGAGCAGTACTTC. This gives the protein CASIEQYF.

In this sample, this clonotype turned up many times. V and J are TRBV10-3 and TRBJ2-3, with 7 bases fitting TRBD2. The length of the CDR3 is 12 residues. Per the germline V gene, CDR1 is ENHRY and CDR2 is SYGVKD. V gave up 9 bases and J gave up 5 bases; unmatched junction bases: 5. This chain's CDR3 is CAIGLDGDTQYF. For the CDR3, the DNA is TGTGCCATTGGACTAGATGGAGATACGCAGTATTTT.

This clonotype appeared many times. The rearrangement links TRBV5-8 to TRBJ1-6, with D unresolved. V was clipped by 5 bases and J by 6 bases, with 12 bases between them. Germline loops: CDR1 SGHTS, CDR2 YDEGEE. The CDR3 length is 14 residues. CDR3 residues: CASSPAVGNSPLHF. CDR3 DNA sequence: TGTGCCAGCAGTCCGGCCGTAGGTAATTCACCCCTCCACTTT.

Comments on this clonotype: A read error may explain this, as a much larger clone is one base away. This chain connects TRBV9 to TRBJ2-7; no reliable D call. The germline V gene encodes CDR1 SGDLS and CDR2 YYNGEE. The CDR3 extends over 14 amino acids. CDR3 amino acids: CASSALSSSYEQSF. In DNA form, the CDR3 reads TGTGCCAGCAGCGCCTTATCAAGCTCCTACGAGCAGTCCTTC.

This clonotype came up many times. DNA of the CDR3: TGTGCCATTAATAGCGGATTCACAGATACGCAGTATTTT. This translates into CAINSGFTDTQYF. The chain is built from TRBV5-8 and TRBJ2-3; possibly TRBD2 for D (6 bases). The CDR3 loop spans 13 amino acids. In germline, CDR1 is SGHTS, CDR2 YDEGEE. V gave up 9 bases and J gave up 2 bases, with 13 bases separating them. The whole variable domain, remainder taken from reference TRBV5-8 and TRBJ2-3, is EAGVTQSPTHLIKTRGQQATLRCSPISGHTSVYWYQQALGLGLQFLLWYDEGEERNRGNFPPRFSGRQFPNYSSELNVNALELEDSALYLCAINSGFTDTQYFGPGTRLTVL.

This clonotype was counted at least ten times. This CDR3 reads CASSQESGYRGYTF. The CDR3 DNA follows: TGTGCCAGCAGCCAAGAGTCTGGGTATCGTGGCTACACCTTC. This chain links TRBV14 with TRBJ1-2; D is undetermined. Trimming stripped 0 bases from V and 7 bases from J, with 12 bases between. The CDR3 sequence is 14 residues long. Germline CDR1 is SGHDN and CDR2 is FVKESK. Combining the CDR3 with reference TRBV14 and TRBJ1-2 gives the whole variable domain EAGVTQFPSHSVIEKGQTVTLRCDPISGHDNLYWYRRVMGKEIKFLLHFVKESKQDESGMPNNRFLAERTGGTYSTLKVQPAELEDSGVYFCASSQESGYRGYTFGSGTRLTVV.

Turning to this clonotype: This CDR3 is missing its conserved last phenylalanine or tryptophan, likely due to a read error. No DNA is shown, since the ends of the CDR3 on it are uncertain; the CDR3 is the one TCRdb lists. The V call is TRBV24-1, the J call TRBJ2-6; the table's D call, TRBD1, was not checked against the DNA. The CDR3 region is 18 residues in length, termini included. Germline V gene data show CDR1 as KGHDR and CDR2 as SFDVKD. The CDR3 here is CATSAIGQVVSGANVLTL.

For this clonotype: The germline gene is not matched at one end of the junction; a read error may be the cause. The chain couples TRBV5-4 to TRBJ1-6; D remains unclear. The CDR3 consists of 14 residues. Germline assignment: CDR1 SGHNT and CDR2 YYREEE (reference sequence). CDR3 amino acids: CASGLWGGEPPLHF. In DNA, the CDR3 is TGTGCCAGCGGCTTGTGGGGAGGAGAGCCACCCCTCCACTTT.

In this sample, this clonotype turned up many times. This chain uses TRBV11-3 with TRBJ2-3, with 10 bases aligning to TRBD2. V dropped 2 bases and J dropped 4; count of bases not matched to a gene: 3. CDR1 is SGHNT and CDR2 is YENEEA in the germline V gene. The CDR3 runs 15 residues. CDR3 coding DNA: TGTGCCAGCAGCTTACTAGCGGGGGCGGCAGATACGCAGTATTTT. The encoded protein is CASSLLAGAADTQYF.

This clonotype showed up just a few times. J is TRBJ1-5 and V is TRBV28; 9 nucleotides align to TRBD1. The V gene's germline CDR1 is MDHEN and CDR2 SYDVKM. This CDR3 has 16 residues. The V gene end was trimmed by 6 bases and the J gene end by 6 bases; junction bases not matched to a gene: 12. CDR3 nucleotide sequence: TGTGCCAGCAGACTCTCCGGGACAGGGTTCCGTCAGCCCCAGCATTTT. Translated, it gives CASRLSGTGFRQPQHF.